This T cell receptor (beta chain) was sequenced in a study of regulatory T cells in long-lasting Graves disease. Study observations and caveats: It was in persistent disease that TRBV28, TRBJ1-2 and TRBJ2-5 were favored. Persistent Graves' cases showed lower TCR diversity than newly diagnosed cases.

The time point is: persistent/refractory GD, antithyroid drugs over 5 years with positive TRAb. PBMCs were the source of the RNA used for TCR sequencing. EDTA tubes received nine milliliters of drawn peripheral blood. Assembly of TCR beta libraries relied on iRepertoire HTBI primers together with Arm-PCR of CDR3 regions. TCRdb analysed the multiplex PCR reads with MiXCR anew, one entry per CDR3 protein. The sample shows around 510,000 distinct CDR3 sequences, about 20% of them seen only once. This clonotype was counted a few times. Its antigen is undetermined. The CDR3 has 14 amino acids. Deletions cut 6 bases from V and 2 bases from J, with 14 bases between. Germline-derived CDR1 and CDR2 are MGHRA and YSYEKL.

This specimen was peripheral blood mononuclear cells (PBMCs), taken when the disease was refractory, from a patient treated with antithyroid drugs. This receptor was obtained from a female donor with Graves disease. V usage is TRBV4-1 and J usage is TRBJ2-7; D not resolved. As DNA, the CDR3 is TGCGCCAGCAGTAAGGTCGCGCGTCCCTACGAGCAGTACTTC. It specifies CASSKVARPYEQYF.